This T cell receptor (beta chain) derives from a study of blood T cell repertoires in COVID-19. Study processing details: Nucleated cell counts were estimated from reference gene primer amplification. Only in-frame clones appear in the TCRdb table, and some are missing; sequencing was by immunoSEQ multiplex PCR. V and J calls and clone size are copied from that table; D and trimming were computed from the DNA. There are around 240,000 clones in the sample; 75% to 90% occur only once, and around 0.87% lies in the top ten. Recruitment covered about two dozen US areas and drew participants whose ages spanned about 18 to 100 years. A PCR-confirmed or clinician-diagnosed COVID-19 case had contacted exposed participants within 2 weeks of entry. This CDR3 has 16 amino acids. Trimming shortened V by 0 bases and J by 0 bases, and 11 bases separated the two germline ends. CDR1 and CDR2 from the germline V gene are LGHNT and FRNRAP.

The chain employs TRBV12-5 and TRBJ1-1, with D unresolved. This TCR was sampled from a man in his forties or fifties who had been exposed to COVID-19. The sequencing input was PBMCs or T cells enriched from blood (not recorded which). CDR3 DNA sequence: TGTGCTAGTGGTTTGGTACTATTCGATGTGAACACTGAAGCTTTCTTT. This gives the protein CASGLVLFDVNTEAFF. The whole variable domain, remainder taken from reference TRBV12-5 and TRBJ1-1, is DARVTQTPRHKVTEMGQEVTMRCQPILGHNTVFWYRQTMMQGLELLAYFRNRAPLDDSGMPKDRFSAEMPDATLATLKIQPSEPRDSAVYFCASGLVLFDVNTEAFFGQGTRLTVV.